Described below is a single TCR beta chain sequence and its context. The same CDR3 can be traced to other DNA sequences in this sample. These data come from a study of shared clonotypes between healthy human individuals. Profiling relied on immunoSEQ multiplex PCR, and the TCRdb table lists in-frame clones only, not all of them. Of roughly 500,000 clones in the sample, over 70% were seen once. Germline V CDR1 and CDR2: KGHSH, LQKENI. V was shortened by 0 bases and J by 1 base, with 6 bases between the two germline ends. This CDR3 is 14 amino acids long. The receptor was derived from a middle-aged woman in good health. Some clones in this sample may be carry-over from other donors' samples. Sequencing was performed on PBMCs. The chain is built from TRBV18 and TRBJ1-1; D gene ambiguous. This CDR3 reads CASSPPTANTEAFF. The CDR3 nucleotides read TGTGCCAGCTCACCACCGACGGCGAACACTGAAGCTTTCTTT.